This TCR beta chain was recovered during a study of blood T cell repertoires in COVID-19. Study background: The study drew acute and convalescent COVID-19 samples from the United States, Italy and Spain. In each case, the material was cDNA or gDNA derived from T cells, B-cell-depleted T cells, or PBMCs.

Authors' methods: Counts of nucleated cells, estimated from reference gene primer amplification, were obtained. Sequencing used immunoSEQ multiplex PCR; TCRdb keeps in-frame clones, though not all of them. Clone size and V and J calls were adopted from that table, with D and trimming inferred from the DNA. Of about 26,000 clones listed, about 92% were seen once; the top ten hold 2.8%. Germline V gene lookup returns CDR1 SGHRS and CDR2 YFSETQ. The V and J ends lost 4 bases and 5 bases respectively, with 9 bases between them. The CDR3 runs to 13 residues. The sequencing sample was made of peripheral blood. The genes are TRBV5-1 and TRBJ1-4; no firm D call. The receptor was isolated from a human donor in a cohort sampled during active COVID-19. CDR3 amino acids: CASSLTLNEKLFF. The CDR3 bases are TGCGCCAGCAGCCTTACCCTAAATGAAAAACTGTTTTTT.